The 13 T cell receptor beta chains presented below share a single source sample, sequenced in a study of blood T cell repertoires in COVID-19. This table comes from immunoSEQ multiplex PCR, and its TCRdb copy is limited to in-frame clones, with some not included. The data hold some 120,000 clones, with around 83% observed a single time. Sequencing was performed on peripheral blood. These receptors all stem from a woman at least 80 years old with COVID-19, enrolled during active disease.

Here the CDR3 DNA reads TGTGCCAGCAGCCGCAGTCAGTGGGAGACCCAGTACTTC. As protein: CASSRSQWETQYF. J is TRBJ2-5 and V is TRBV7-2; D is unresolved. The CDR3 extends over 13 amino acids. V dropped 5 bases and J dropped 5 bases, with 12 bases sitting between them. The germline gives CDR1 SGHTA, CDR2 FQGNSA. The full variable domain, its missing parts supplied by reference TRBV7-2 and TRBJ2-5, is GAGVSQSPSNKVTEKGKDVELRCDPISGHTALYWYRQSLGQGLEFLIYFQGNSAPDKSGLPSDRFSAERTGGSVSTLTIQRTQQEDSAVYLCASSRSQWETQYFGPGTRLLVL.

The J gene is TRBJ2-1, the V gene TRBV19, with a weak D call TRBD1 (6 bases). Germline values: CDR1 LNHDA, CDR2 SQIVND (reference sequence). This CDR3 contains 15 residues. V lost 0 bases to trimming and J lost 7 bases, with 13 bases between them. The CDR3 DNA reads TGTGCCAGTAGTATAGATTGGGCAGGGGCAAATGAGCAGTTCTTC. Residues: CASSIDWAGANEQFF.

This chain uses TRBV25-1 with TRBJ1-1; possible D gene TRBD1, 5 bases. Per germline, CDR1 MGHDK and CDR2 SYGVNS. Trimming left V 7 bases short and J 4 bases short, with 19 bases between. The CDR3 spans 15 residues. Written as DNA, the CDR3 is TGTGCCAGCACCCCAAGTCAGGGTCAAAGCACTGAAGCTTTCTTT. It encodes CASTPSQGQSTEAFF.

The V and J genes are TRBV7-2 and TRBJ1-5, with D unresolved. Germline V gene data show CDR1 as SGHTA and CDR2 as FQGNSA. The CDR3 length is 15 residues. Between the trimmed V and J ends, which lost 2 bases and 0 bases, there was a span of 8 bases. This CDR3 reads CASSLTSVSNQPQHF. In DNA, the CDR3 is TGTGCCAGCAGCTTAACCAGCGTTAGCAATCAGCCCCAGCATTTT.

This chain links TRBV10-3 with TRBJ2-1; TRBD2 aligns across 7 bases. CDR1 ENHRY and CDR2 SYGVKD come from the germline V gene. CDR3 size: 18 residues. V was pared by 0 bases and J by 3 bases, with 11 bases of the junction left unmatched. As DNA, the CDR3 is TGTGCCATCAGTGAGTCGAATTCTGCTAGCGGAAGCTACAATGAGCAGTTCTTC. Its protein is CAISESNSASGSYNEQFF.

The V and J genes are TRBV28 and TRBJ1-5; tentative D call: TRBD1 (5 bases). Germline loops: CDR1 MDHEN, CDR2 SYDVKM. V was cut by 7 bases and J by 9 bases, with 16 bases left in between. The CDR3 contains 13 residues. The CDR3 nucleotides are TGTGCCAGCACCAAATGGGGGGAGAGGCCCCAGCATTTT. Its translation: CASTKWGERPQHF.

The chain uses TRBV4-3 and TRBJ2-2; 13 nucleotides line up with TRBD2. Germline CDR1 reads LGHNA; CDR2 reads YSLEER. This CDR3 spans 18 amino acids. J gave up 4 bases and V 3 bases, and 8 bases lay outside the gene matches. The CDR3 sequence is CASSQEPRTSGSTGELFF. CDR3 DNA: TGCGCCAGCAGCCAGGAACCCCGGACTAGCGGGAGCACCGGGGAGCTGTTTTTT.

The gene calls are TRBV25-1 and TRBJ1-5; the D is unclear. Germline CDR1 is MGHDK and CDR2 is SYGVNS. V lost 1 base and J lost 6, with 7 bases in between. The length of the CDR3 is 13 residues. The CDR3 loop reads CASSELIGQPQHF. CDR3 nucleotide sequence: TGTGCCAGCAGTGAATTGATCGGTCAGCCCCAGCATTTT.

This sequence joins TRBV6-5 and TRBJ2-7; maybe TRBD2 (6 bases). This CDR3 region has 13 residues. The germline V gene has CDR1 MNHEY and CDR2 SVGAGI. V was pared by 7 bases and J by 6 bases, with 16 bases between. CDR3 amino acids: CASTRDSLGEQYF. In DNA form, the CDR3 reads TGTGCCAGCACCAGGGACTCTCTGGGCGAGCAGTACTTC.

The CDR3 region is CASSPGPDQPQHF. The CDR3 DNA sequence: TGTGCCAGCTCACCAGGGCCCGATCAGCCCCAGCATTTT. The chain uses TRBV18 and TRBJ1-5; the D is unclear. V shed 2 bases and J shed 5 bases, with 7 bases lying between them. CDR1 is KGHSH and CDR2 is LQKENI in the germline V gene. This CDR3 has 13 residues.

The J gene is TRBJ1-5, the V gene TRBV18; the match to TRBD1 covers 9 bases. The CDR3 length is 14 residues. Germline V gene data show CDR1 as KGHSH and CDR2 as LQKENI. V trimming: 2 bases; J trimming: 5 bases; junction bases outside the gene matches: 1. The CDR3 DNA sequence: TGTGCCAGCTCACCAGGGGACAGGGATCAGCCCCAGCATTTT. This gives the protein CASSPGDRDQPQHF.

The chain uses TRBV9 and TRBJ2-5, with 7 bases aligning to TRBD1. The V gene end was trimmed by 3 bases and the J gene end by 3 bases; junction bases not matched to a gene: 8. This CDR3 has 15 residues. Germline V CDR1 and CDR2: SGDLS, YYNGEE. CDR3 sequence: CASSAWTGLEETQYF. CDR3 nucleotide sequence: TGTGCCAGCAGCGCTTGGACAGGACTTGAAGAGACCCAGTACTTC.

This sequence joins TRBV5-1 and TRBJ2-7; no firm D call. This CDR3 is built from 13 residues. Trimming cost V 0 bases and J 3 bases, with 7 bases left between them. Germline V gene data show CDR1 as SGHRS and CDR2 as YFSETQ. The CDR3 protein is CASSLVADYEQYF. The CDR3 DNA reads as TGCGCCAGCAGCTTGGTGGCCGACTACGAGCAGTACTTC. The full variable domain, completed using reference TRBV5-1 and TRBJ2-7, is KAGVTQTPRYLIKTRGQQVTLSCSPISGHRSVSWYQQTPGQGLQFLFEYFSETQRNKGNFPGRFSGRQFSNSRSEMNVSTLELGDSALYLCASSLVADYEQYFGPGTRLTVT.